A single sample gave rise to the 28 T cell receptor beta chains below, sequenced in a study of CD8 T cells in Susac syndrome. Random hexamers were used to reverse transcribe roughly 0.5 to 1 ug of RNA. TCRdb reprocessed the immunoSEQ multiplex PCR reads with MiXCR, giving one entry per CDR3 protein. The sample lists approximately 190,000 distinct CDR3 sequences, more than 85% occurring once. Sequenced sample: CD8+ T cells from PBMCs. These receptors all stem from a human donor with Susac syndrome.

This clonotype was found once. The chain employs TRBV13 and TRBJ2-7; 10 nucleotides agree with TRBD1. Germline values: CDR1 PRHDT, CDR2 FYEKMQ (reference sequence). Germline trimming cut 4 bases from V and 5 bases from J; bases unmatched to any gene: 5. This CDR3 has 14 residues. The CDR3 DNA reads TGTGCCAGCAGCTCCGGGACAGGGGCCCACGAGCAGTACTTC. It yields the protein CASSSGTGAHEQYF.

The V gene is TRBV6-8, the J gene TRBJ2-1; no clear D gene. The CDR3 consists of 12 residues. Trimming removed 6 bases from V and 8 bases from J, with 11 bases in between. CDR1 and CDR2 from the germline V gene are MNHGY and SAAAGT. CDR3 in amino acids: CASREKRDEQFF. The CDR3 DNA is TGTGCCAGCAGGGAGAAAAGGGATGAGCAGTTCTTC.

This chain joins TRBV5-1 and TRBJ2-2; D may be TRBD2 (5 bases). Germline CDR1 reads SGHRS; CDR2 reads YFSETQ. This CDR3 region has 11 residues. V gave up 6 bases and J gave up 6 bases, with 6 bases separating them. In DNA form, the CDR3 reads TGCGCCAGCACCGGGGCCGGGGAGCTGTTTTTT. This translates into CASTGAGELFF.

The chain combines TRBV4-1 with TRBJ2-5; unclear D gene. The CDR3 has 10 residues. Trimming pared 3 bases from V and 9 bases from J, leaving 5 bases between. Germline loops: CDR1 MGHRA, CDR2 YSYEKL. The CDR3 loop is CASSQIPQYF. CDR3 in DNA: TGCGCCAGCAGCCAGATACCCCAGTACTTC.

The rearrangement uses TRBV5-4 and TRBJ1-1, with 8 bases identical to TRBD1. The trim removed 5 bases at V and 5 bases at J, leaving 17 bases unmatched. CDR3 length: 17 amino acids. Looked up from germline, CDR1 is SGHNT and CDR2 is YYREEE (reference sequence). CDR3 coding DNA: TGTGCCAGCAGTATGTTGTGGGGACAGGAGGTTGAGACTGAAGCTTTCTTT. Its protein is CASSMLWGQEVETEAFF. The full variable domain, in which reference TRBV5-4 and TRBJ1-1 provide the parts outside the CDR3, is ETGVTQSPTHLIKTRGQQVTLRCSSQSGHNTVSWYQQALGQGPQFIFQYYREEENGRGNFPPRFSGLQFPNYSSELNVNALELDDSALYLCASSMLWGQEVETEAFFGQGTRLTVV.

This rearrangement joins TRBV15 to TRBJ2-7, with 13 bases matching TRBD2. The germline gives CDR1 LNHNV, CDR2 YYDKDF (reference sequence). The ends lost 5 bases at V and 6 bases at J; junction bases unmatched: 7. This CDR3 comprises 15 residues. The CDR3 loop reads CATSDTSGGEGEQYF. CDR3 bases: TGTGCCACCAGCGACACTAGCGGGGGGGAAGGCGAGCAGTACTTC.

The chain carries TRBV11-1 and TRBJ1-2, with D possibly being TRBD1 (6 bases). Germline loops: CDR1 SGHAT, CDR2 FQDESV (reference sequence). V was trimmed by 3 bases and J by 3 bases, leaving 17 bases between them. This CDR3 is built from 16 residues. For the CDR3, the DNA is TGTGCCAGCAGCTTGTCCCAGGGGCAGACGGACTATGGCTACACCTTC. Its protein product is CASSLSQGQTDYGYTF.

This clonotype was seen a single time. V usage is TRBV11-2 and J usage is TRBJ1-1; D is unclear. V lost 0 bases and J lost 6, with 8 bases in between. The CDR3 loop spans 13 amino acids. CDR1 is SGHAT, CDR2 FQNNGV, per germline. The chain's CDR3 is CASSLETVAEAFF. CDR3 sequence (DNA): TGTGCCAGCAGCTTAGAAACCGTCGCTGAAGCTTTCTTT.

The chain joins TRBV20-1 to TRBJ2-3; 8 positions match TRBD1. Germline CDR1 and CDR2: DFQATT and SNEGSKA (reference sequence). The V and J ends lost 1 base and 3 bases, in that order; junction bases with no gene match: 6. The CDR3 totals 15 residues. CDR3 region: CSARAWTGRTDTQYF. CDR3 DNA: TGCAGTGCTAGAGCTTGGACAGGGCGAACAGATACGCAGTATTTT.

The chain carries TRBV27 and TRBJ2-2, with D possibly being TRBD2 (6 bases). V was pared by 7 bases and J by 1 base, with 19 bases between. CDR3 size: 17 residues. Germline CDR1 MNHEY, CDR2 SMNVEV (reference sequence). The CDR3 loop reads CASTRSVGDWNTGELFF. CDR3 sequence (DNA): TGTGCCAGCACCCGGTCGGTGGGGGACTGGAACACCGGGGAGCTGTTTTTT.

V is TRBV30 and J is TRBJ2-5, with D uncertain. CDR1 and CDR2 (germline): GTSNPN, SVGIG (reference sequence). Between the trimmed V and J ends, which lost 3 bases and 1 base, there was a span of 12 bases. CDR3 length: 14 residues. The DNA for the CDR3 is TGTGCCTGGAGCAGACGGAGTACCCAAGAGACCCAGTACTTC. This translates into CAWSRRSTQETQYF.

The chain is built from TRBV6-5 and TRBJ2-2; D not resolved. In germline, CDR1 is MNHEY, CDR2 SVGAGI. This CDR3 comprises 13 residues. Trimming pared 2 bases from V and 5 bases from J, leaving 6 bases between. CDR3 sequence (DNA): TGTGCCAGCAGTTACACGGTAACCGGGGAGCTGTTTTTT. Translated: CASSYTVTGELFF.

This chain connects TRBV5-1 to TRBJ2-4; no firm D call. Germline-derived CDR1 and CDR2 are SGHRS and YFSETQ. Deletions cut 0 bases from V and 5 bases from J, with 9 bases between. The CDR3 is 14 residues long. The CDR3 DNA follows: TGCGCCAGCAGCTTGGGACCCGAAGAAAACATTCAGTACTTC. Translating gives CASSLGPEENIQYF.

V and J are TRBV19 and TRBJ1-2, with D hard to call. Looked up from germline, CDR1 is LNHDA and CDR2 is SQIVND (reference sequence). The CDR3 is 16 residues long. Trimming took 0 bases from V and 6 from J, leaving 17 bases between them. The CDR3 here is CASSIDPRTEMDGYTF. The CDR3 nucleotides are TGTGCCAGTAGTATAGATCCCCGGACGGAAATGGATGGCTACACCTTC.

This chain links TRBV29-1 with TRBJ2-7, with D tentatively TRBD1 (8 bases). The V and J ends lost 4 bases and 9 bases respectively, with 19 bases between them. The CDR3 sequence is 13 residues long. Germline V gene lookup returns CDR1 SQVTM and CDR2 ANQGSEA. CDR3 amino acids: CSVGTGTTMGQYF. For the CDR3, the DNA is TGCAGCGTTGGGACAGGGACTACGATGGGGCAGTACTTC.

The rearrangement joins TRBV20-1 to TRBJ2-5; possible D gene TRBD1, 6 bases. Per the germline V gene, CDR1 is DFQATT and CDR2 is SNEGSKA (reference sequence). Trimming stripped 0 bases from V and 0 bases from J, with 11 bases between. This CDR3 has 15 amino acids. In nucleotides, the CDR3 is TGCAGTGCTAGAGAAGTGGACAGAAACCAAGAGACCCAGTACTTC. It specifies CSAREVDRNQETQYF.

This chain uses TRBV18 with TRBJ2-1; no clear D. Germline CDR1 reads KGHSH; CDR2 reads LQKENI. V lost 4 bases and J lost 9, with 7 bases in between. The CDR3 is made up of 11 amino acids. CDR3 nucleotide sequence: TGTGCCAGCTCACGAACAATTGAGCAGTTCTTC. Residues: CASSRTIEQFF.

The rearrangement uses TRBV20-1 and TRBJ2-5; no firm D call. The germline V gene has CDR1 DFQATT and CDR2 SNEGSKA (reference sequence). Trimming took 1 base from V and 0 from J, leaving 9 bases between them. This CDR3 has 14 amino acids. The CDR3 sequence: CSARVSPYQETQYF. The CDR3, as DNA: TGCAGTGCTAGAGTTTCCCCCTACCAAGAGACCCAGTACTTC.

This chain joins TRBV5-1 and TRBJ2-1; 9 bases are a match to TRBD1. The CDR3 spans 15 residues. V lost 4 bases to trimming and J lost 5 bases; unmatched junction nucleotides: 7. Looked up from germline, CDR1 is SGHRS and CDR2 is YFSETQ. The CDR3 region has the DNA TGCGCCAGCAGCGGAGTGGGACAGGGTAACAATGAGCAGTTCTTC. Amino acid sequence: CASSGVGQGNNEQFF.

The genes are TRBV27 and TRBJ1-2, with D possibly TRBD1 on 6 matching bases. Trimming shortened V by 6 bases and J by 7 bases, and 12 bases separated the two germline ends. The CDR3 extends over 12 amino acids. CDR1 is MNHEY, CDR2 SMNVEV, per germline (reference sequence). The CDR3 DNA reads as TGTGCCAGCAGAGACCGGGGGCTTGGCTACACCTTC. It yields the protein CASRDRGLGYTF.

The genes are TRBV9 and TRBJ2-2, with D unclear. Trimming removed 2 bases from V and 4 bases from J, with 6 bases in between. Germline V gene lookup returns CDR1 SGDLS and CDR2 YYNGEE. CDR3 length equals 13 residues. CDR3: CASSVSSTGELFF. The CDR3 DNA sequence: TGTGCCAGCAGCGTCTCTAGCACCGGGGAGCTGTTTTTT. Together with reference TRBV9 and TRBJ2-2, the CDR3 gives the full variable domain: DSGVTQTPKHLITATGQRVTLRCSPRSGDLSVYWYQQSLDQGLQFLIQYYNGEERAKGNILERFSAQQFPDLHSELNLSSLELGDSALYFCASSVSSTGELFFGEGSRLTVL.

This chain uses TRBV11-2 with TRBJ1-2; TRBD1 is a possible D gene (6 bases). V shed 1 base and J shed 4 bases, with 13 bases lying between them. The CDR3 consists of 15 residues. Germline V lookup: CDR1 SGHAT, CDR2 FQNNGV. CDR3 sequence: CASSLAQGSFYGYTF. CDR3 in DNA: TGTGCCAGCAGCTTAGCACAGGGCTCTTTCTATGGCTACACCTTC. The full variable domain, with the rest looked up from reference TRBV11-2 and TRBJ1-2, is EAGVAQSPRYKIIEKRQSVAFWCNPISGHATLYWYQQILGQGPKLLIQFQNNGVVDDSQLPKDRFSAERLKGVDSTLKIQPAKLEDSAVYLCASSLAQGSFYGYTFGSGTRLTVV.

The J gene is TRBJ2-1, the V gene TRBV5-6, with no clear D. In germline, CDR1 is SGHDT, CDR2 YYEEEE. Trimming removed 0 bases at V and 1 base at J, with 11 bases between. This CDR3 has 16 residues. This CDR3 reads CASSLANRVSYNEQFF. Written as DNA, the CDR3 is TGTGCCAGCAGCTTGGCCAATAGGGTTTCCTACAATGAGCAGTTCTTC. Full variable domain (missing parts from reference TRBV5-6 and TRBJ2-1): DAGVTQSPTHLIKTRGQQVTLRCSPKSGHDTVSWYQQALGQGPQFIFQYYEEEERQRGNFPDRFSGHQFPNYSSELNVNALLLGDSALYLCASSLANRVSYNEQFFGPGTRLTVL.

The V gene is TRBV7-9, the J gene TRBJ2-5; D is possibly TRBD1 (5 bases). V was clipped by 4 bases and J by 3 bases, with 9 bases between them. In germline, CDR1 is SEHNR, CDR2 FQNEAQ (reference sequence). The CDR3 runs to 13 residues. The CDR3: CASSSDRKETQYF. In DNA, the CDR3 is TGTGCCAGCAGCTCCGACAGAAAAGAGACCCAGTACTTC.

V is TRBV20-1 and J is TRBJ1-1; no clear D. V was trimmed by 1 base and J by 3 bases, leaving 9 bases between them. Germline V CDR1 and CDR2: DFQATT, SNEGSKA (reference sequence). This CDR3 is 13 amino acids long. This CDR3 reads CSARGGIDTEAFF. CDR3 DNA sequence: TGCAGTGCTAGAGGTGGGATCGACACTGAAGCTTTCTTT.

The V gene is TRBV5-6, the J gene TRBJ1-2; the D gene is possibly TRBD1 (5 bases). The ends were cut back, 0 bases at V and 4 bases at J, with 16 bases in the middle. The CDR3 extends over 16 amino acids. Germline V CDR1 and CDR2: SGHDT, YYEEEE. CDR3: CASSLDSGGPFYGYTF. In DNA form, the CDR3 reads TGTGCCAGCAGCTTGGACTCCGGGGGTCCCTTCTATGGCTACACCTTC.

This chain joins TRBV4-1 and TRBJ2-3; TRBD2 is a possible D gene (6 bases). Trimming pared 5 bases from V and 10 bases from J, leaving 16 bases between. CDR3 length: 13 residues. Germline V CDR1 and CDR2: MGHRA, YSYEKL. CDR3: CASSKREDQSQYF. The CDR3 DNA is TGCGCCAGCAGCAAAAGGGAGGATCAGTCGCAGTATTTT.

V gene TRBV9 combines with J gene TRBJ1-2; 8 bases fit TRBD1. Germline CDR1 SGDLS, CDR2 YYNGEE. V lost 4 bases, J lost 3 bases, and 5 bases stayed unmatched. This CDR3 comprises 14 residues. CDR3 nucleotides: TGTGCCAGCAGCCTATCGACAGGGGACTATGGCTACACCTTC. This translates into CASSLSTGDYGYTF.